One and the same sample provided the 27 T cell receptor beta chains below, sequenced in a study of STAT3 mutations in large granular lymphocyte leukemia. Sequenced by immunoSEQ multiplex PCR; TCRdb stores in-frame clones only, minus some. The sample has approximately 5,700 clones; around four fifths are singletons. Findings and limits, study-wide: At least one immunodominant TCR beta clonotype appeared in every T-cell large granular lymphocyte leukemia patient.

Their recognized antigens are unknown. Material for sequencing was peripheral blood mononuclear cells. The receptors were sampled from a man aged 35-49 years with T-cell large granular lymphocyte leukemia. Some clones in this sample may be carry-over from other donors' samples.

CDR3 region: CASSINKVPGVRVIYNEQFF. CDR3 nucleotide sequence: TGTGCCAGTAGTATAAATAAAGTTCCGGGGGTGAGAGTGATCTACAATGAGCAGTTCTTC. This chain connects TRBV19 to TRBJ2-1; D is possibly TRBD2 (6 bases). The CDR3 is 20 residues long. Looked up from germline, CDR1 is LNHDA and CDR2 is SQIVND (reference sequence). Between the trimmed V and J ends, which lost 2 bases and 3 bases, there was a span of 26 bases.

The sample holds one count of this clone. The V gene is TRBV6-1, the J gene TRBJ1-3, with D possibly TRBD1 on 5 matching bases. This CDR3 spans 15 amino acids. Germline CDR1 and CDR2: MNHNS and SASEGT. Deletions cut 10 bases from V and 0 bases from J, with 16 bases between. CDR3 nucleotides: TGTGCCACCCTCCGTGCCAGGGACTCTGGAAACACCATATATTTT. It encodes CATLRARDSGNTIYF.

CDR3 nucleotides: TGTGCCAGCAGTGAAGCTAGCTTCGGGGAGACCCAGTACTTC. This sequence encodes CASSEASFGETQYF. The chain employs TRBV6-1 and TRBJ2-5, with D uncertain. This CDR3 has 14 residues. Trimming removed 0 bases from V and 5 bases from J, with 10 bases in between. Germline CDR1 MNHNS, CDR2 SASEGT.

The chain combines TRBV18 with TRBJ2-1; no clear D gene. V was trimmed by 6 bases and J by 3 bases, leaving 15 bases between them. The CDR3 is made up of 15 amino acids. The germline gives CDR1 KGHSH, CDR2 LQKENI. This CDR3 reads CASSLKSLGYNEQFF. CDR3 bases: TGTGCCAGCTCCCTTAAGAGCCTCGGCTACAATGAGCAGTTCTTC.

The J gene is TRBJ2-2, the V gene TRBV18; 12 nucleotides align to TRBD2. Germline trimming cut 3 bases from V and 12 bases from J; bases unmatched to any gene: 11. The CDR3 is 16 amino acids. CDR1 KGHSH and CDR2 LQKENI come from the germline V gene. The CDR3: CASSPWTSGTTEKLFF. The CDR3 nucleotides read TGTGCCAGCTCACCTTGGACTAGCGGGACCACCGAAAAGCTGTTTTTT.

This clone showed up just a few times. The CDR3: CASSPRDTEAFF. In DNA form, the CDR3 reads TGTGCCAGCAGTCCCCGGGACACTGAAGCTTTCTTT. The rearrangement uses TRBV6-5 and TRBJ1-1; the D is unclear. The CDR3 has 12 residues. Germline lookup yields CDR1 MNHEY and CDR2 SVGAGI. With 5 bases removed from V and 3 bases from J, the gap between germline ends came to 7 bases.

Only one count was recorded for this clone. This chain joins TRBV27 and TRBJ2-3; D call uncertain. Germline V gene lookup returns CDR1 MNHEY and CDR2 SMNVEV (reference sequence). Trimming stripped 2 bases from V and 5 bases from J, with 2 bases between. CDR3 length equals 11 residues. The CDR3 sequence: CASSLQDTQYF. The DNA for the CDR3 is TGTGCCAGCAGTTTACAAGATACGCAGTATTTT.

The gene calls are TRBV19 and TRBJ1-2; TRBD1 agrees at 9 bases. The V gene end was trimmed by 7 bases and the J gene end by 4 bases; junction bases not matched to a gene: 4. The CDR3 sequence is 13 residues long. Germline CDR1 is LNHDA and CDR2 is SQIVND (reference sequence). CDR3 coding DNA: TGTGCCAGTAAACAGGGGGCATCCTATGGCTACACCTTC. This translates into CASKQGASYGYTF.

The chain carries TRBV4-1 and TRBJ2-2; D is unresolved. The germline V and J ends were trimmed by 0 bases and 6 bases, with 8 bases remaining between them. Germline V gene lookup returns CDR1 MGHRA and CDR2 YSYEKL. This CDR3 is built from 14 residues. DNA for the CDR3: TGCGCCAGCAGCCAAGATCTCCGGGCCGGGGAGCTGTTTTTT. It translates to CASSQDLRAGELFF.

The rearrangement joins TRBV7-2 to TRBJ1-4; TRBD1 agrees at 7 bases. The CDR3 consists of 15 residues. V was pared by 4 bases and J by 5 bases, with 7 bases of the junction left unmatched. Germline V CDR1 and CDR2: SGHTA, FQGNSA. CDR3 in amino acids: CASSSYRGVNEKLFF. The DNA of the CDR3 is TGTGCCAGCAGCTCTTACAGGGGAGTAAATGAAAAACTGTTTTTT.

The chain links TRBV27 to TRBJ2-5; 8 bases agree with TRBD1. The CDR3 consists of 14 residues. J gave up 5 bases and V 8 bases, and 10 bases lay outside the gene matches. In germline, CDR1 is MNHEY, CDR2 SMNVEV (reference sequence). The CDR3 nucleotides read TGTGCCAGCCTCCCGAGACAGGGGTATGAGACCCAGTACTTC. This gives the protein CASLPRQGYETQYF.

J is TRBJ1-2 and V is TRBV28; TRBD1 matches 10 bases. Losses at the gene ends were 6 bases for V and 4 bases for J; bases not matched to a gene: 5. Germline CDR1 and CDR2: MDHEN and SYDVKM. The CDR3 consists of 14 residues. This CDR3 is CASSRQGAGYGYTF. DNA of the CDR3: TGTGCCAGCAGCAGACAGGGGGCGGGCTATGGCTACACCTTC.

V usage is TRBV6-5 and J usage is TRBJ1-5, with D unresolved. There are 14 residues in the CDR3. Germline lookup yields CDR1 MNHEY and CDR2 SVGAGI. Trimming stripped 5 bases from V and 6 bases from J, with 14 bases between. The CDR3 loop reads CASSPRNPTQPQHF. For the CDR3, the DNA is TGTGCCAGCAGTCCTCGGAACCCCACTCAGCCCCAGCATTTT.

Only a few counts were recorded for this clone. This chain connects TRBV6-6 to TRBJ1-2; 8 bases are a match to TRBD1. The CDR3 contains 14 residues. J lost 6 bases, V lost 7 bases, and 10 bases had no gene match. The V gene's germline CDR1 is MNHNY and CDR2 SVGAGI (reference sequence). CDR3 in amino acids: CASNPAGGGDGYTF. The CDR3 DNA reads TGTGCCAGCAATCCTGCAGGGGGCGGTGATGGCTACACCTTC.

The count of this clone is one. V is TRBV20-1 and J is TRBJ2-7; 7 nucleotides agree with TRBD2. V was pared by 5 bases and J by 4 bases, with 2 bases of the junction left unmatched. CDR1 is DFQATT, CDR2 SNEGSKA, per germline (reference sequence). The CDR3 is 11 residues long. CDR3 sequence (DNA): TGCAGTGCTCAGCGGGAATACGAGCAGTACTTC. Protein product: CSAQREYEQYF.

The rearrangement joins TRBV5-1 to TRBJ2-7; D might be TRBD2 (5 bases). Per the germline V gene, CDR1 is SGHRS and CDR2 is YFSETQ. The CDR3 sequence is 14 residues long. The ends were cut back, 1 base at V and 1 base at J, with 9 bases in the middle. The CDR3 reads CASSLRGLSYEQYF. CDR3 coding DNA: TGCGCCAGCAGCTTGCGTGGACTTTCCTACGAGCAGTACTTC.

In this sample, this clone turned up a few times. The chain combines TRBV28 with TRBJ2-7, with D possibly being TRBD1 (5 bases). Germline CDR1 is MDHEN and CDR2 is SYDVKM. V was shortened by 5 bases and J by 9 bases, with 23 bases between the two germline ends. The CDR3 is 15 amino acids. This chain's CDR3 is CASSPPGWQGPWQYF. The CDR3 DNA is TGTGCCAGCAGTCCCCCGGGTTGGCAGGGCCCTTGGCAGTACTTC.

The CDR3 spells CASSLGGTGLGEQYF. DNA of the CDR3: TGTGCCAGCAGCTTAGGGGGGACAGGGTTGGGCGAGCAGTACTTC. The gene calls are TRBV28 and TRBJ2-7; 9 nucleotides agree with TRBD1. Germline V CDR1 and CDR2: MDHEN, SYDVKM. Unmatched junction bases numbered 12, after V lost 6 bases and J lost 6 bases. The CDR3 is 15 residues long.

The CDR3 nucleotides are TGCGCCAGCAGTGAGTCGAACGGGATGTTGCGGGGAGGCACAGATACGCAGTATTTT. Amino acid sequence: CASSESNGMLRGGTDTQYF. The rearrangement links TRBV10-1 to TRBJ2-3; D might be TRBD2 (6 bases). CDR1 WNHNN and CDR2 SYGVQD come from the germline V gene (reference sequence). CDR3 length: 19 amino acids. With 0 bases removed from V and 1 base from J, the gap between germline ends came to 20 bases.

In DNA form, the CDR3 reads TGTGCCTGGAGTTTGGGGAGAGAGACCCAGTACTTC. Its translation: CAWSLGRETQYF. The chain combines TRBV30 with TRBJ2-5; D might be TRBD2 (5 bases). Trimming pared 2 bases from V and 4 bases from J, leaving 8 bases between. Germline CDR1 reads GTSNPN; CDR2 reads SVGIG (reference sequence). This CDR3 contains 12 residues.

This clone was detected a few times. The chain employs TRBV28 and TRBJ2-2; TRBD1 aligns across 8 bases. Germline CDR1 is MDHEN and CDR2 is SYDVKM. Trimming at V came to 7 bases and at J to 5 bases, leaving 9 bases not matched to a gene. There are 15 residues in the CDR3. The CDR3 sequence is CASKGRTGRTGELFF. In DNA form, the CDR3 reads TGTGCCAGCAAGGGTAGGACAGGGAGGACCGGGGAGCTGTTTTTT. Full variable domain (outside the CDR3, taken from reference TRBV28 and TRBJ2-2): DVKVTQSSRYLVKRTGEKVFLECVQDMDHENMFWYRQDPGLGLRLIYFSYDVKMKEKGDIPEGYSVSREKKERFSLILESASTNQTSMYLCASKGRTGRTGELFFGEGSRLTVL.

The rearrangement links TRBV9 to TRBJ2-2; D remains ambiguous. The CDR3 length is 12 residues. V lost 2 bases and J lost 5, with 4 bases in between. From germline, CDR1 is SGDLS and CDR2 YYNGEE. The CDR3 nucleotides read TGTGCCAGCAGCGTTTGGACCGGGGAGCTGTTTTTT. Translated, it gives CASSVWTGELFF.

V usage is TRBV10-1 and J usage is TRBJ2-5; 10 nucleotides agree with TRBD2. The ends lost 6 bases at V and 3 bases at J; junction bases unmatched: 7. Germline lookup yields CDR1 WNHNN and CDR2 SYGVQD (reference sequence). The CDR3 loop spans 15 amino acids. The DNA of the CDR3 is TGCGCCAGCAGCGGGTCTAGCGGGAGTAAAGAGACCCAGTACTTC. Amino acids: CASSGSSGSKETQYF.

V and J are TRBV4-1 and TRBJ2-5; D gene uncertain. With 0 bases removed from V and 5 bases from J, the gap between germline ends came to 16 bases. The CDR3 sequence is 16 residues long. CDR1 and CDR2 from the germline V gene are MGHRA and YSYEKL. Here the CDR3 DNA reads TGCGCCAGCAGCCAAGACCGGGTGGTGGGTGAGGAGACCCAGTACTTC. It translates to CASSQDRVVGEETQYF.

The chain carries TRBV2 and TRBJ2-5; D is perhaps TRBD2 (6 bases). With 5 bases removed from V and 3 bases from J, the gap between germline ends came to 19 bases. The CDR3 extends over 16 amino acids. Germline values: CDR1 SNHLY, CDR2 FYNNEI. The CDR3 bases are TGTGCCAGCAGTTATCCTCGGGGGAATGAGAAAGAGACCCAGTACTTC. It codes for CASSYPRGNEKETQYF.

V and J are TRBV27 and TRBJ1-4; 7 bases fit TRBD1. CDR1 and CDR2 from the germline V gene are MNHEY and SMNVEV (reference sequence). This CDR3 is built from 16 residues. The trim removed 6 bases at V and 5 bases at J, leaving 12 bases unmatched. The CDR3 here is CASRPQGSLINEKLFF. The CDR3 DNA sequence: TGTGCCAGCAGACCACAGGGGTCTCTGATCAATGAAAAACTGTTTTTT.

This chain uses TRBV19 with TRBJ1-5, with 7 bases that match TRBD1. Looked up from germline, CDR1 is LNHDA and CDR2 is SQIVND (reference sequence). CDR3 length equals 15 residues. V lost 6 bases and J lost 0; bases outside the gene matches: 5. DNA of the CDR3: TGTGCCAGTAGGTTGACAGGGAATAGCAATCAGCCCCAGCATTTT. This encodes CASRLTGNSNQPQHF.